The 10 T cell receptor beta chains below all came from one sample that was sequenced in a study of regulatory T cells in long-lasting Graves disease. Time point denoted: newly diagnosed GD, antithyroid drugs for less than 3 months. PBMCs were the source of the RNA used for TCR sequencing. Assembly of TCR beta libraries relied on iRepertoire HTBI primers together with Arm-PCR of CDR3 regions. TCRdb used MiXCR to reprocess the multiplex PCR reads, holding one entry per CDR3 protein. The top ten clones hold around 20% of a sample with approximately 390,000 distinct CDR3 sequences, roughly 15% of them seen once. These data were also reused for a study on T cells in Graves' hyperthyroidism and ophthalmopathy.

The sequences come from peripheral blood mononuclear cells (PBMCs), collected at new diagnosis, from a patient treated with antithyroid drugs. The receptors here all came from a woman under 30 with Graves disease.

This clonotype was observed at least ten times. The J gene is TRBJ2-2, the V gene TRBV20-1; D is perhaps TRBD2 (7 bases). The CDR3 spans 14 residues. The V end lost 6 bases, the J end lost 6 bases, and 17 bases lay between the germline ends. The V gene's germline CDR1 is DFQATT and CDR2 SNEGSKA (reference sequence). CDR3 coding DNA: TGCAGTGCCCCCATTCAGGGGAGGGCCGGGGAGCTGTTTTTT. Translation gives CSAPIQGRAGELFF.

This clonotype was counted at least ten times. The chain joins TRBV3-1 to TRBJ2-1; D may correspond to TRBD1 or TRBD2 (6 bases each). The CDR3 loop spans 14 amino acids. Germline CDR1 is LGHDT and CDR2 is YNNKEL (reference sequence). Trimming shortened V by 1 base and J by 9 bases, and 13 bases separated the two germline ends. CDR3 protein: CASSQVGGQGEQFF. The DNA of the CDR3 is TGTGCCAGCAGCCAAGTAGGGGGGCAAGGTGAGCAGTTCTTC.

This clonotype has ten or more counts. The gene calls are TRBV19 and TRBJ2-6; D remains ambiguous. The length of the CDR3 is 17 residues. Per germline, CDR1 LNHDA and CDR2 SQIVND (reference sequence). Trimming pared 7 bases from V and 1 base from J, leaving 17 bases between. In nucleotides, the CDR3 is TGTGCCAGTACCCTCGATGCAGGAAGGTCTGGGGCCAACGTCCTGACTTTC. Amino acid sequence: CASTLDAGRSGANVLTF.

This clonotype has a count of ten or more. V usage is TRBV2 and J usage is TRBJ1-1; 7 nucleotides line up with TRBD1. With V trimmed by 8 bases and J by 4 bases, 10 bases remained unmatched. CDR1 SNHLY and CDR2 FYNNEI come from the germline V gene. The CDR3 is made up of 14 amino acids. Here the CDR3 reads CASGAGGTSTEAFF. The CDR3 DNA follows: TGTGCCAGCGGAGCAGGGGGTACGAGCACTGAAGCTTTCTTT.

The CDR3 is CASRPKWGGTGKLNTEAFF. In DNA form, the CDR3 reads TGTGCCAGCAGACCTAAATGGGGTGGGACAGGGAAACTGAACACTGAAGCTTTCTTT. This rearrangement joins TRBV12-3 or TRBV12-4 to TRBJ1-1, with 9 bases identical to TRBD1. Trimming at V came to 6 bases and at J to 0 bases, leaving 17 bases not matched to a gene. The CDR3 runs to 19 residues.

The chain carries TRBV2 and TRBJ1-2; unclear D gene. CDR1 SNHLY and CDR2 FYNNEI come from the germline V gene. The CDR3 runs 15 residues. Trimming took 5 bases from V and 7 from J, leaving 20 bases between them. CDR3: CASSSESSGFAGYTF. DNA of the CDR3: TGTGCCAGCAGTAGTGAATCGTCGGGGTTCGCTGGCTACACCTTC. Based on the CDR3 plus reference TRBV2 and TRBJ1-2, the full variable domain is EPEVTQTPSHQVTQMGQEVILRCVPISNHLYFYWYRQILGQKVEFLVSFYNNEISEKSEIFDDQFSVERPDGSNFTLKIRSTKLEDSAMYFCASSSESSGFAGYTFGSGTRLTVV.

The table lists this clonotype with a few counts. The DNA for the CDR3 is TGTGCCAGCACCCAAGGACGGTTTATCTCTGGGGCCAACGTCCTGACTTTC. Protein sequence: CASTQGRFISGANVLTF. The V and J genes are TRBV6-1 and TRBJ2-6; D gene uncertain. Trimming stripped 7 bases from V and 0 bases from J, with 16 bases between. Germline values: CDR1 MNHNS, CDR2 SASEGT. CDR3 length: 17 amino acids.

This clonotype showed up many times. This sequence joins TRBV28 and TRBJ1-1; possible D gene TRBD1, 5 bases. V shed 3 bases and J shed 11 bases, with 7 bases lying between them. In germline, CDR1 is MDHEN, CDR2 SYDVKM. This CDR3 is built from 10 residues. CDR3 amino acids: CASSFRGAFF. CDR3 bases: TGTGCCAGCAGTTTCCGGGGGGCTTTCTTT. The full variable domain, rest sourced from reference TRBV28 and TRBJ1-1, is DVKVTQSSRYLVKRTGEKVFLECVQDMDHENMFWYRQDPGLGLRLIYFSYDVKMKEKGDIPEGYSVSREKKERFSLILESASTNQTSMYLCASSFRGAFFGQGTRLTVV.

This clonotype appeared many times. This sequence joins TRBV27 and TRBJ2-7; TRBD2 agrees at 7 bases. The V and J ends lost 3 bases and 3 bases, in that order; junction bases with no gene match: 11. The CDR3 is 16 amino acids. The germline CDR1 and CDR2 sequences are MNHEY and SMNVEV (reference sequence). CDR3 coding DNA: TGTGCCAGCAGTTTGCACCCGGGACTACCAGACTACGAGCAGTACTTC. It specifies CASSLHPGLPDYEQYF.

A word on this clonotype: Relative to the germline gene, one junction end is altered; a read error may explain this. The V and J genes are TRBV6-2 or TRBV6-3 and TRBJ1-1, with 8 nucleotides matching TRBD1. This CDR3 contains 14 residues. Germline lookup yields CDR1 MNHEY and CDR2 SVGEGT. For the CDR3, the DNA is TGTGCCAGCAGTTTGGACAGGGTGAACACTGAAGCTCTCTTT. Its translation is CASSLDRVNTEALF.